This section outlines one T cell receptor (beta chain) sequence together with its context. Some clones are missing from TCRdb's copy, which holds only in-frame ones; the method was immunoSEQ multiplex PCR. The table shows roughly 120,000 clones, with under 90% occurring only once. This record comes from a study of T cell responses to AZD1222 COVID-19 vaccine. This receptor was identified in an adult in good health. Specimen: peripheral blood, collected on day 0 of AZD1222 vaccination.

Written as DNA, the CDR3 is TGTGCCAGCAGCTCAAACACTGAAGCTTTCTTT. This encodes CASSSNTEAFF. The rearrangement joins TRBV9 to TRBJ1-1; D not resolved. There are 11 residues in the CDR3. CDR1 is SGDLS and CDR2 is YYNGEE in the germline V gene. V was clipped by 4 bases and J by 2 bases, with 3 bases between them.